What follows are 10 T cell receptor beta chains derived from one specimen sequenced in a study of blood T cell repertoires in COVID-19. The protocol was immunoSEQ multiplex PCR, while the TCRdb copy is restricted to in-frame clones and leaves out a portion. The data contain just over 300,000 clones, approximately 85% of them singletons. Material: PBMCs or T cells enriched from blood (not recorded which). The receptors were sampled from a man in his thirties or forties who had recovered from COVID-19.

The rearrangement links TRBV6-1 to TRBJ1-2, with 7 bases lining up with TRBD1. V gave up 4 bases and J gave up 4 bases; unmatched junction bases: 9. Germline V gives CDR1 MNHNS, CDR2 SASEGT. This CDR3 region has 15 residues. In nucleotides, the CDR3 is TGTGCCAGCAGTGTGCATGCCGGGGACAGCTATGGCTACACCTTC. Encoded protein: CASSVHAGDSYGYTF.

The rearrangement uses TRBV10-1 and TRBJ1-6; D unclear. This CDR3 comprises 18 residues. V lost 4 bases and J 1 base, leaving 17 bases between the germline ends. Germline loops: CDR1 WNHNN, CDR2 SYGVQD (reference sequence). CDR3 sequence reads: CASSVRDRKRSYNSPLHF. The CDR3 DNA sequence: TGCGCCAGCAGTGTTCGGGATCGGAAGCGATCCTATAATTCACCCCTCCACTTT.

The V gene is TRBV4-1, the J gene TRBJ2-2; maybe TRBD1 (5 bases). Germline V lookup: CDR1 MGHRA, CDR2 YSYEKL. The CDR3 has 17 residues. V was trimmed by 0 bases and J by 5 bases, leaving 16 bases between them. This CDR3 is CASSQEGIGVITGELFF. DNA of the CDR3: TGCGCCAGCAGCCAAGAGGGGATAGGGGTGATAACCGGGGAGCTGTTTTTT.

The chain links TRBV6-5 to TRBJ1-1, with TRBD1 identical over 8 bases. CDR1 and CDR2 from the germline V gene are MNHEY and SVGAGI. This CDR3 is 13 amino acids long. V lost 6 bases, J lost 4 bases, and 4 bases stayed unmatched. The CDR3 reads CASRFDRGTEAFF. The CDR3 nucleotides read TGTGCCAGCAGGTTTGACAGGGGCACTGAAGCTTTCTTT.

The V gene is TRBV19, the J gene TRBJ1-6; 7 bases align to TRBD1. J lost 8 bases, V lost 4 bases, and 5 bases had no gene match. The CDR3 consists of 14 residues. CDR1 LNHDA and CDR2 SQIVND come from the germline V gene (reference sequence). CDR3 sequence reads: CASSRGTDDSPLHF. In nucleotides, the CDR3 is TGTGCCAGTAGTAGGGGGACAGATGATTCACCCCTCCACTTT.

The gene calls are TRBV6-6 and TRBJ2-1; the match to TRBD2 covers 12 bases. J was trimmed by 8 bases and V by 8 bases; bases with no gene match: 10. CDR1 and CDR2 from the germline V gene are MNHNY and SVGAGI (reference sequence). The CDR3 spans 15 residues. The CDR3 loop reads CASLVLAGGGYEQFF. The CDR3 DNA follows: TGTGCCAGCCTAGTACTAGCGGGGGGCGGCTATGAGCAGTTCTTC.

The rearrangement links TRBV14 to TRBJ1-2; TRBD1 matches at 7 bases. Per the germline V gene, CDR1 is SGHDN and CDR2 is FVKESK. V lost 0 bases, J lost 4 bases, and 11 bases stayed unmatched. The CDR3 is made up of 17 amino acids. For the CDR3, the DNA is TGTGCCAGCAGCCAAGATCCCCTTACAGGGGTCGGCTATGGCTACACCTTC. Its protein is CASSQDPLTGVGYGYTF.

The gene calls are TRBV27 and TRBJ1-3; TRBD1 matches 7 bases. With 5 bases clipped from V and 4 bases from J, the junction kept 14 bases outside the gene matches. Per the germline V gene, CDR1 is MNHEY and CDR2 is SMNVEV (reference sequence). This CDR3 has 17 residues. CDR3: CASSPMRGRGEGNTIYF. CDR3 nucleotides: TGTGCCAGCAGTCCCATGAGGGGGCGAGGGGAAGGAAACACCATATATTTT.

The rearrangement joins TRBV9 to TRBJ2-1; 7 positions agree with TRBD2. Germline CDR1 is SGDLS and CDR2 is YYNGEE. The CDR3 sequence is 17 residues long. The trim removed 0 bases at V and 6 bases at J, leaving 12 bases unmatched. CDR3: CASSVEGPGREVNEQFF. The CDR3 DNA reads as TGTGCCAGCAGCGTAGAGGGACCCGGACGGGAGGTCAATGAGCAGTTCTTC.

The sample holds one count of this clone. V and J are TRBV5-1 and TRBJ1-2, with TRBD1 matching over 9 bases. This CDR3 is 14 amino acids long. In germline, CDR1 is SGHRS, CDR2 YFSETQ. V shed 0 bases and J 3 bases; nucleotides not matched to a gene: 0. The CDR3 sequence: CASSLGDRDYGYTF. The CDR3 coding sequence is TGCGCCAGCAGCTTGGGGGACAGGGACTATGGCTACACCTTC. The variable domain in full, completed from reference TRBV5-1 and TRBJ1-2, reads KAGVTQTPRYLIKTRGQQVTLSCSPISGHRSVSWYQQTPGQGLQFLFEYFSETQRNKGNFPGRFSGRQFSNSRSEMNVSTLELGDSALYLCASSLGDRDYGYTFGSGTRLTVV.